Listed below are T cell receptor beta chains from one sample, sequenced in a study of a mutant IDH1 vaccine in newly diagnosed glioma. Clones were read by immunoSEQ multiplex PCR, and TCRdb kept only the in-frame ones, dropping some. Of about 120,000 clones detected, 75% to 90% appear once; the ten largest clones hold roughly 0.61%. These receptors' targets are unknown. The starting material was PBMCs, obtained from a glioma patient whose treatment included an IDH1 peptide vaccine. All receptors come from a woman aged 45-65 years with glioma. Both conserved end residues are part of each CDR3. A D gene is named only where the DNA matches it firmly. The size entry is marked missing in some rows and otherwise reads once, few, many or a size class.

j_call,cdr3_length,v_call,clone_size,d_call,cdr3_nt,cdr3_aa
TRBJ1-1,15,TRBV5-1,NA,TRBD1,TGCGCCAGCAGCTTGGGGGGACAGATGAACACTGAAGCTTTCTTT,CASSLGGQMNTEAFF
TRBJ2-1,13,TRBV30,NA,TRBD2,TGTGCCTGGAGCGGGGGGGTCTACAATGAGCAGTTCTTC,CAWSGGVYNEQFF
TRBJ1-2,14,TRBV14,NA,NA,TGTGCCAGCAGCCAAGAACCTGTGGTCTATGGCTACACCTTC,CASSQEPVVYGYTF
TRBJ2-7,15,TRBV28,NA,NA,TGTGCCAGCAGTCCCCTGGGACGGTTGGCCTACGAGCAGTACTTC,CASSPLGRLAYEQYF
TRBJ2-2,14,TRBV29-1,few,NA,TGCAGCGTTGGACGGTCGACGAACACCGGGGAGCTGTTTTTT,CSVGRSTNTGELFF
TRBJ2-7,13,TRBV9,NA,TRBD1,TGTGCCAGCAGCTTCACAGGGGATGGCGAGCAGTACTTC,CASSFTGDGEQYF
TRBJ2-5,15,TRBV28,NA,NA,TGTGCCAGCAGCCCGGGACACCGCTCCCAAGAGACCCAGTACTTC,CASSPGHRSQETQYF
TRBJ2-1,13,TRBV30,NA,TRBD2,TGTGCCTGGAGCCTAGCGGGAGGCAATGAGCAGTTCTTC,CAWSLAGGNEQFF
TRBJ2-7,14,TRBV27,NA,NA,TGTGCCAGCAGTCCCGGGGGACACCCCTACGAGCAGTACTTC,CASSPGGHPYEQYF
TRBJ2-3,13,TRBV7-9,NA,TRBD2,TGTGCCAGCAGGCGGGAGGGGACAGATACGCAGTATTTT,CASRREGTDTQYF
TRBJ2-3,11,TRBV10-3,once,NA,TGTGCCATCGGGGGCACAGATACGCAGTATTTT,CAIGGTDTQYF
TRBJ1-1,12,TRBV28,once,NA,TGTGCCAGCAGTCTCGGCTGGGGGAAAGCTTTCTTT,CASSLGWGKAFF
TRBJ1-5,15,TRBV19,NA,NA,TGTGCCAGTAAGCACGTGGGGGGTCGAAATCAGCCCCAGCATTTT,CASKHVGGRNQPQHF
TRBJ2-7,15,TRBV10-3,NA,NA,TGTGCCATCAGAGATAACCGGGACCTCTCCTACGAGCAGTACTTC,CAIRDNRDLSYEQYF
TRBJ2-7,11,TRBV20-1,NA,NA,TGCAGTGCTCATTTTAGCGGTGAGCAGTACTTC,CSAHFSGEQYF
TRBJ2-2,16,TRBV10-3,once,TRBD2,TGTGCCATCAGTCACGGACTAGCGGGGAACACCGGGGAGCTGTTTTTT,CAISHGLAGNTGELFF
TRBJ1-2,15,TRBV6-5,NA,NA,TGTGCCAGCAGTTACTCGACTTGGGGGAACTATGGCTACACCTTC,CASSYSTWGNYGYTF
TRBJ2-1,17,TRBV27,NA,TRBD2,TGTGCCAGCAGTTTATCGGGGACTAGCAGATACTACAATGAGCAGTTCTTC,CASSLSGTSRYYNEQFF
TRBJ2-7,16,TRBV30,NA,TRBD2,TGTGCCTGGAGTCGCCCCCTCGGCGGGGGAAGGGACGAGCAGTACTTC,CAWSRPLGGGRDEQYF
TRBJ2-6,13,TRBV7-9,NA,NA,TGTGCCAGCAGCTTTTCTGGGGCCAACGTCCTGACTTTC,CASSFSGANVLTF
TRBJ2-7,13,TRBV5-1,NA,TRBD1,TGCGCCAGCAGCGTAGACAGGGGGCACGAGCAGTACTTC,CASSVDRGHEQYF
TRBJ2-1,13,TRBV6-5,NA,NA,TGTGCCAGCAGTCGGACTGGCTACAATGAGCAGTTCTTC,CASSRTGYNEQFF
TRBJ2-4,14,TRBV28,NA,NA,TGTGCCAGCAGTTTATCAGGATTTGGGGACATTCAGTACTTC,CASSLSGFGDIQYF
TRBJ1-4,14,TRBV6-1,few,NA,TGTGCCAGCAGTACCATCCAGGAATCTGAAAAACTGTTTTTT,CASSTIQESEKLFF
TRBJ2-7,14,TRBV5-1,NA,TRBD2,TGCGCCAGCAGCTCCGGGACTAGTGGGTACGAGCAGTACTTC,CASSSGTSGYEQYF
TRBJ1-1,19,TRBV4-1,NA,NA,TGCGCCAGCAGCCAAGACAGGGTGGGAAGGGGCTATGTGAACACTGAAGCTTTCTTT,CASSQDRVGRGYVNTEAFF
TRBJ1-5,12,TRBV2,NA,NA,TGTGCCAGCGGTGCGGAGCATCAGCCCCAGCATTTT,CASGAEHQPQHF
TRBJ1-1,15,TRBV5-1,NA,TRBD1,TGCGCCAGCACATTCTCCGGGACAGGGGGGACTGAAGCTTTCTTT,CASTFSGTGGTEAFF
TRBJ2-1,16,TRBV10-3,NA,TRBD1,TGTGCCATCAGTGAGGGACGGGACAGGACCTACAATGAGCAGTTCTTC,CAISEGRDRTYNEQFF